One T cell receptor beta chain is described in this entry. Its antigen is not known. Preparation of the TCRbeta library was carried out with unique molecular identifiers. MiXCR, run by TCRdb on the PCR reads, gives a single entry per CDR3 protein. The table lists approximately 230,000 distinct CDR3 sequences, around 25% of them singletons. Germline lookup yields CDR1 MNHEY and CDR2 SMNVEV (reference sequence). The CDR3 extends over 19 amino acids. After removal of 10 bases from V and 0 bases from J, the junction contained 19 bases not matched to a gene. The source of the sample is a study of T-cell reconstitution after alpha-beta-depleted transplantation in children. General study findings and limits: Several hundred expanded graft clones reportedly supplied alpha-beta T cells about two months after transplant. Surviving recipient T cells and thymic progenitors accounted for the high day-60 TCRbeta diversity observed in some patients. Once a year had passed after transplant, T-cell counts and diversity came mostly from newly produced T cells.

This chain uses TRBV27 with TRBJ2-1; 9 nucleotides match TRBD2. The sequence was collected from a girl aged 2-10 years with Fanconi anemia, due to receive a stem cell transplant. The source was PBMCs, collected before TCRalphabeta/CD19-depleted stem cell transplant. CDR3 in amino acids: CAIQRYGSGRRSSYNEQFF. DNA for the CDR3: TGTGCCATCCAGCGATACGGGAGCGGGAGGCGGAGCTCCTACAATGAGCAGTTCTTC.